The source of this T cell receptor (beta chain) is a study of Graves' ophthalmopathy and Graves' hyperthyroidism. Study results and limitations: The authors also found most expanded thyroid clonotypes above 0.001 frequency in blood.

This CDR3 is 14 amino acids long. CDR1 and CDR2 (germline): SGHAT, FQNNGV. V lost 4 bases, J lost 5 bases, and 14 bases lay in between. RNA served as the template for amplifying TCR beta CDR3 regions. HTBI primers primed a first-round RT-PCR, and a second-round multiplex PCR followed. TCRdb passed the multiplex PCR reads through MiXCR, listing each CDR3 protein once. Of a few hundred thousand distinct CDR3 sequences in the sample, about 18% were seen once. PBMCs stemmed from around 9.1 ml of fresh peripheral blood. Many counts were recorded for this clonotype. What it binds is unknown. This receptor was taken from an adult woman with stable Graves' hyperthyroidism. This sequence joins TRBV11-2 and TRBJ2-5; D is possibly TRBD2 (6 bases). The sequenced sample consisted of peripheral blood. In DNA, the CDR3 is TGTGCCAGCAGCTCCCCGGGGGTTGTGGAGACCCAGTACTTC. It yields the protein CASSSPGVVETQYF.